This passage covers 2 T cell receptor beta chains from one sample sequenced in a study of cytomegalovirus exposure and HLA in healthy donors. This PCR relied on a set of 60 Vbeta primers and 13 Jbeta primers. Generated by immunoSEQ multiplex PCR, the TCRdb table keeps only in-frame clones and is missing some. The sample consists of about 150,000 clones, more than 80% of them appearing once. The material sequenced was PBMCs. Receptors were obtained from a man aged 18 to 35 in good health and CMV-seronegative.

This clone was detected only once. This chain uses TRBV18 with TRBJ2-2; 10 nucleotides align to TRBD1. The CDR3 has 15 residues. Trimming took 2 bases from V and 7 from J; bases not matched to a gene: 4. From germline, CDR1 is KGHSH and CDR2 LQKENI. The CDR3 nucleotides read TGTGCCAGCTCACCAGACAGGGGGCGCTTCGGGGAGCTGTTTTTT. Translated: CASSPDRGRFGELFF.

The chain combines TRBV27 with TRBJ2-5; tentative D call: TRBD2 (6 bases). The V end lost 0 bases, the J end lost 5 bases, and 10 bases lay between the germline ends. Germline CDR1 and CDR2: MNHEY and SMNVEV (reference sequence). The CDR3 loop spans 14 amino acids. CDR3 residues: CASSLSNRGETQYF. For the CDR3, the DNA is TGTGCCAGCAGTTTATCGAATCGGGGGGAGACCCAGTACTTC.